The text below deals with one T cell receptor (beta chain). The CDR3 length is 13 residues. Trimming stripped 3 bases from V and 6 bases from J, with 10 bases between. Germline CDR1 is SGHDT and CDR2 is YYEEEE. The sample originates from a study of T cells in Graves' hyperthyroidism and ophthalmopathy. Using RNA transcripts as the source, TCR beta CDR3 regions were amplified. First-round RT-PCR with HTBI primers amplified the TCR CDR3 region. MiXCR, run by TCRdb on the multiplex PCR reads, gives a single entry per CDR3 protein. The repertoire holds fewer than 500,000 distinct CDR3 sequences, with 13% to 15% as singletons.

Input material: blood. The chain carries TRBV5-6 and TRBJ1-5; a weak D match, TRBD1 (5 bases). This TCR came from a woman aged 25-40 years with Graves' ophthalmopathy. DNA of the CDR3: TGTGCCAGCAGCTCAGGGTTCTCTCAGCCCCAGCATTTT. Its protein product is CASSSGFSQPQHF.